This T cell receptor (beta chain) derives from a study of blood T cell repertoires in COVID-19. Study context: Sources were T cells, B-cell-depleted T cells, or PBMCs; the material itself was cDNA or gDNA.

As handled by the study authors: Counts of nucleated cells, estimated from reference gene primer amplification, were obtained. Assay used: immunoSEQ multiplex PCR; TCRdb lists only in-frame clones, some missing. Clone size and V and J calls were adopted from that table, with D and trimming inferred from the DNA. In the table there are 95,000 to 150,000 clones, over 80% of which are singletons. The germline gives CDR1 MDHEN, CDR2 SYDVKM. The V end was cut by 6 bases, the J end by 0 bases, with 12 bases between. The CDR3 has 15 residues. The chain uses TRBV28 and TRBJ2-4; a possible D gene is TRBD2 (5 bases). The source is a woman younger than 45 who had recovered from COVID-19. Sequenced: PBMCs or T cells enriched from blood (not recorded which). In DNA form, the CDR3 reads TGTGCCAGCAGCGACCCCGGGGTAGCCAAAAACATTCAGTACTTC. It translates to CASSDPGVAKNIQYF.